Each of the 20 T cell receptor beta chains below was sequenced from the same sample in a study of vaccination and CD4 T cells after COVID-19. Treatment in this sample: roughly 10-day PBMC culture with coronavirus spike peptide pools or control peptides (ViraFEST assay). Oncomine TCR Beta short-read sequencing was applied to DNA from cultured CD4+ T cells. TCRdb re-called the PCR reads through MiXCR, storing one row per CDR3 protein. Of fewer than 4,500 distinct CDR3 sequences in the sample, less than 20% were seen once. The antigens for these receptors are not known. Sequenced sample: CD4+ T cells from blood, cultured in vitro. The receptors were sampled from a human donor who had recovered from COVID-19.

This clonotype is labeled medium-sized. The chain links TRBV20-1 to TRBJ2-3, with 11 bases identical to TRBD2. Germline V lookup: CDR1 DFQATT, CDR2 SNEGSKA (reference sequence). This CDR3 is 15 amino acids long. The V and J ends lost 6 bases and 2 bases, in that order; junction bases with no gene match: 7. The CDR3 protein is CSALGSGGVTDTQYF. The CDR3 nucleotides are TGCAGTGCCCTGGGTAGCGGGGGGGTCACAGATACGCAGTATTTT.

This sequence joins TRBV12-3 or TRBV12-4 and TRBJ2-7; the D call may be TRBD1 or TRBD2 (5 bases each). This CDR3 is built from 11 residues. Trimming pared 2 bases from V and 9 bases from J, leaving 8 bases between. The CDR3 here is CASSLRGVQYF. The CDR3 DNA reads TGTGCCAGCAGTTTAAGAGGGGTGCAGTACTTC.

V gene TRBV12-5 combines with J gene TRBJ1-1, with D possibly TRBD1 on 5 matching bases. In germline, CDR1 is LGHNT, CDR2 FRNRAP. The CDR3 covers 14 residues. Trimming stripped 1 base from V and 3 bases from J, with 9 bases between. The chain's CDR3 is CASGLGGGHTEAFF. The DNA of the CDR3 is TGTGCTAGTGGTTTGGGTGGGGGACACACTGAAGCTTTCTTT.

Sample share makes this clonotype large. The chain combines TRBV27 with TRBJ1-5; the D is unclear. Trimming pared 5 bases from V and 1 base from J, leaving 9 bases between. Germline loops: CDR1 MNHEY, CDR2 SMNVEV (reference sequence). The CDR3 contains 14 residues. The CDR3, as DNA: TGTGCCAGCAGTCTGGGATGGAGCAATCAGCCCCAGCATTTT. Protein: CASSLGWSNQPQHF.

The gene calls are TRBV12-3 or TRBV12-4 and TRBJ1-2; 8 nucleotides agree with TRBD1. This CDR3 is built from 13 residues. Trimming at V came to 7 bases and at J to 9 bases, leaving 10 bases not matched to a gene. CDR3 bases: TGTGCCAGCAAACAGGGGGGGGGTAGTAGCTACACCTTC. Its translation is CASKQGGGSSYTF.

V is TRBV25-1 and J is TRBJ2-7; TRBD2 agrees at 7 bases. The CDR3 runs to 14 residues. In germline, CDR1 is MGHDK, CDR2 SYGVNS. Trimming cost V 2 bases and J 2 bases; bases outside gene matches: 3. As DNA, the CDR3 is TGTGCCAGCAGTGAAGAGGCGGGGGCCTACGAGCAGTACTTC. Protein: CASSEEAGAYEQYF.

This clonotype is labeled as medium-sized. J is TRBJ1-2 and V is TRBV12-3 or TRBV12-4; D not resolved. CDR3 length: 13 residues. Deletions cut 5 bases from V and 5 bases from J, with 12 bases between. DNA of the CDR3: TGTGCCAGCAGTCCCGGGGTCAAGTATGGCTACACCTTC. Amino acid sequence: CASSPGVKYGYTF.

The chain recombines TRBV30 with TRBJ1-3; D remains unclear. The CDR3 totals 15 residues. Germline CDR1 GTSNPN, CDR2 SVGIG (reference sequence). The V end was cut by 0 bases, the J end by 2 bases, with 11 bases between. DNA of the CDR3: TGTGCCTGGAGTGTATTGGGGAATGCTGGAAACACCATATATTTT. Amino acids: CAWSVLGNAGNTIYF.

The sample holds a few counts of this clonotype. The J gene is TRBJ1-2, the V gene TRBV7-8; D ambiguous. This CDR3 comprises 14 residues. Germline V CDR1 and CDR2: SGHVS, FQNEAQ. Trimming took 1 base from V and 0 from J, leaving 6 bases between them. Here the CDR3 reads CASSLGPANYGYTF. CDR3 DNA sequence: TGTGCCAGCAGCTTAGGGCCAGCTAACTATGGCTACACCTTC.

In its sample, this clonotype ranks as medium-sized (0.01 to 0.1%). This CDR3 reads CASAPEPGETQYF. The CDR3 nucleotides read TGTGCTAGTGCCCCTGAGCCTGGAGAGACCCAGTACTTC. The chain combines TRBV12-5 with TRBJ2-5; D gene ambiguous. Germline V gene data show CDR1 as LGHNT and CDR2 as FRNRAP. The CDR3 loop spans 13 amino acids. The V gene lost 7 bases and the J gene lost 4 bases, with 13 bases spanning the gap. Full variable domain (remainder filled in from reference TRBV12-5 and TRBJ2-5): DARVTQTPRHKVTEMGQEVTMRCQPILGHNTVFWYRQTMMQGLELLAYFRNRAPLDDSGMPKDRFSAEMPDATLATLKIQPSEPRDSAVYFCASAPEPGETQYFGPGTRLLVL.

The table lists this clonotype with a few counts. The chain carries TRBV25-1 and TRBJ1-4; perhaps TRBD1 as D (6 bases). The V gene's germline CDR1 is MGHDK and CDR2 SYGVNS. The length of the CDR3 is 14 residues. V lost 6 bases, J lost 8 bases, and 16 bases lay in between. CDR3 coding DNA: TGTGCCAGCAGCCCCTCCCTAGGGGGAGAAAAACTGTTTTTT. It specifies CASSPSLGGEKLFF.

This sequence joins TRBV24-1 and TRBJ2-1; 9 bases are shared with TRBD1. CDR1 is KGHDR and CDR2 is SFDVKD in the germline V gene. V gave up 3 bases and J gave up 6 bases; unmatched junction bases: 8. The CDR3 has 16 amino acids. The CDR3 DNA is TGTGCCACCAGTGATCCCTCGGGACAGGGAACCAATGAGCAGTTCTTC. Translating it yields CATSDPSGQGTNEQFF.

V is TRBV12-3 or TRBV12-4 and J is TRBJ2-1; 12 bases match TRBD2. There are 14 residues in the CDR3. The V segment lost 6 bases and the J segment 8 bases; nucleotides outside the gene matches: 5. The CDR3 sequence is CASSLRLAGDEQFF. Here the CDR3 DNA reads TGTGCCAGCAGCTTGCGACTAGCGGGGGATGAGCAGTTCTTC.

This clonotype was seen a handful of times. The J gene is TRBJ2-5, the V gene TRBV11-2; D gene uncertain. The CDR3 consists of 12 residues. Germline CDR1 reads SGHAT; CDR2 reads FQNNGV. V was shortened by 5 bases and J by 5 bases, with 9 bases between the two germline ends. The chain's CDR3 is CASSAPPETQYF. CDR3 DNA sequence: TGTGCCAGCAGCGCACCCCCGGAGACCCAGTACTTC.

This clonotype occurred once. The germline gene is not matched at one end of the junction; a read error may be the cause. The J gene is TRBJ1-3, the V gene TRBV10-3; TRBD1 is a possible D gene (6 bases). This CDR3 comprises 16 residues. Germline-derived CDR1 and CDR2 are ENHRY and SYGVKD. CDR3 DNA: TGTGCCATCAGTGAGTCGACAGGTTCCTCTGGAAACACCATACATTTT. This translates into CAISESTGSSGNTIHF.

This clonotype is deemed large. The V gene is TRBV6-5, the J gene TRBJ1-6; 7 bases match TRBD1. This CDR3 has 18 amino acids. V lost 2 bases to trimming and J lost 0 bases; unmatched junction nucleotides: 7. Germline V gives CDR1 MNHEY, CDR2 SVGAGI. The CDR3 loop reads CASSYGGQESSYNSPLHF. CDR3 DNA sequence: TGTGCCAGCAGTTACGGAGGACAGGAGAGCTCCTATAATTCACCCCTCCACTTT.

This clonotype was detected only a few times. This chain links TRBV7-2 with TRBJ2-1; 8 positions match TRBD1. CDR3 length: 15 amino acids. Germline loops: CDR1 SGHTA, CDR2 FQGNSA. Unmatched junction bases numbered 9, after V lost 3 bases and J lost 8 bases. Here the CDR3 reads CASSFQGASGHEQFF. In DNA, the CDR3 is TGTGCCAGCAGCTTCCAGGGGGCGTCAGGTCATGAGCAGTTCTTC.

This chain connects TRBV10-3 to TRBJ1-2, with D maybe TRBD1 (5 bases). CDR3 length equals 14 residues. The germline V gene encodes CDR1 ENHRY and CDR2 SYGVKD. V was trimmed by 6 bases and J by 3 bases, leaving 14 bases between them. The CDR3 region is CAISIGHNDYGYTF. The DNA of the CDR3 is TGTGCCATCAGCATAGGACACAACGACTATGGCTACACCTTC.

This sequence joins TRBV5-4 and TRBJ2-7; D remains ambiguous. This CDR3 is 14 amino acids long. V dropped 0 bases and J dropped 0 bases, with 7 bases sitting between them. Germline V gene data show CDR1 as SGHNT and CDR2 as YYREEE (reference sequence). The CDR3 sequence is CASSLDISSYEQYF. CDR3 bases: TGTGCCAGCAGCTTGGACATCAGCTCCTACGAGCAGTACTTC.

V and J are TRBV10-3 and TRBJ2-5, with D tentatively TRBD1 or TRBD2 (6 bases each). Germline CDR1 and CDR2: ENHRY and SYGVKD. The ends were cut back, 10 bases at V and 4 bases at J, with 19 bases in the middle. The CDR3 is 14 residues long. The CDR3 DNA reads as TGTGCCACAGTCGGAGGGGGGCGGGTAGAGACCCAGTACTTC. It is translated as CATVGGGRVETQYF.